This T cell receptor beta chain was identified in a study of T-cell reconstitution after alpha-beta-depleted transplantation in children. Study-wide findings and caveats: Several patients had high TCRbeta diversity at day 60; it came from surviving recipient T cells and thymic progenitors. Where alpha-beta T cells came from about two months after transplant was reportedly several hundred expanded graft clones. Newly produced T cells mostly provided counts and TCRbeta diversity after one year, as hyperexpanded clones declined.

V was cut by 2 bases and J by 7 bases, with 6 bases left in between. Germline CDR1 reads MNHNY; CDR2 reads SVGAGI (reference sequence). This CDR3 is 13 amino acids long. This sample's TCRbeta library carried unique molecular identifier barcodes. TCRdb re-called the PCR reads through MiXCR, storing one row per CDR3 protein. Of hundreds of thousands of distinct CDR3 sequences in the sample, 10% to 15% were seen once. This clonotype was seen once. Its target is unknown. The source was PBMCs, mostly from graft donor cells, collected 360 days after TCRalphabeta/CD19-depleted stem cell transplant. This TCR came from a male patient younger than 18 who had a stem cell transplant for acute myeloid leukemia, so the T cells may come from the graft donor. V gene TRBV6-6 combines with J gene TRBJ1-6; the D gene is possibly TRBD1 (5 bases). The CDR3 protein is CASSYAGNSPLHF. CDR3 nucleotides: TGTGCCAGCAGTTACGCAGGGAATTCACCCCTCCACTTT.